One and the same sample provided the 26 T cell receptor beta chains below, sequenced in a study of PD-L1 blockade in urothelial cancer. Sequenced by immunoSEQ multiplex PCR; TCRdb stores in-frame clones only, minus some. Of fewer than 100,000 clones listed, around four fifths are singletons. Time point indicated: pretreatment peripheral blood. The sequencing here drew on PBMCs, taken around atezolizumab (anti-PD-L1) treatment. The receptors were gathered from a man between 35 and 55 years old with urothelial cancer.

On this clone: The junction shows a germline mismatch at one end, possibly a read error. The CDR3 sequence is CASSSHLRGEETRYF. The CDR3 bases are TGTGCCAGCAGTTCCCATCTCCGCGGCGAAGAGACCCGGTACTTC. The chain recombines TRBV28 with TRBJ2-5; D is unresolved. The CDR3 is made up of 15 amino acids. CDR1 MDHEN and CDR2 SYDVKM come from the germline V gene.

The chain joins TRBV28 to TRBJ1-2, with TRBD1 identical over 7 bases. Germline lookup yields CDR1 MDHEN and CDR2 SYDVKM. V trimming: 1 base; J trimming: 8 bases; junction bases outside the gene matches: 4. CDR3 size: 13 residues. This CDR3 is CASSLSGGRGYTF. The CDR3 coding sequence is TGTGCCAGCAGTTTATCAGGGGGGAGAGGCTACACCTTC.

V gene TRBV29-1 combines with J gene TRBJ2-5, with 7 positions matching TRBD2. The CDR3 runs 13 residues. V dropped 4 bases and J dropped 4; count of bases not matched to a gene: 6. Per germline, CDR1 SQVTM and CDR2 ANQGSEA. This CDR3 is CSVAASGAETQYF. Written as DNA, the CDR3 is TGCAGCGTTGCTGCTAGCGGAGCAGAGACCCAGTACTTC. Based on the CDR3 plus reference TRBV29-1 and TRBJ2-5, the full variable domain is SAVISQKPSRDICQRGTSLTIQCQVDSQVTMMFWYRQQPGQSLTLIATANQGSEATYESGFVIDKFPISRPNLTFSTLTVSNMSPEDSSIYLCSVAASGAETQYFGPGTRLLVL.

The CDR3 coding sequence is TGTGCCAGCAGCCCCACGAGATCCTACAATGAGCAGTTCTTC. Protein sequence: CASSPTRSYNEQFF. This sequence joins TRBV7-6 and TRBJ2-1, with D unresolved. The CDR3 consists of 14 residues. Germline lookup yields CDR1 SGHVS and CDR2 FNYEAQ. V gave up 5 bases and J gave up 1 base, with 9 bases separating them.

V usage is TRBV5-8 and J usage is TRBJ2-5; a weak D match, TRBD2 (5 bases). CDR1 and CDR2 (germline): SGHTS, YDEGEE. The CDR3 length is 14 residues. V lost 0 bases to trimming and J lost 9 bases, with 15 bases between them. In nucleotides, the CDR3 is TGTGCCAGCAGCTTGGGAATGAATTGGAGGCCCCAGTACTTC. It specifies CASSLGMNWRPQYF.

The J gene is TRBJ2-6, the V gene TRBV7-3; TRBD1 might be the D (6 bases). The CDR3 covers 21 residues. CDR1 is SGHTA and CDR2 is FQGTGA in the germline V gene. The ends were cut back, 3 bases at V and 0 bases at J, with 24 bases in the middle. The CDR3 DNA is TGTGCCAGCAGCTTTTGGAGGCCCCGGACAGCAATCAACTCTGGGGCCAACGTCCTGACTTTC. Its protein is CASSFWRPRTAINSGANVLTF.

The rearrangement joins TRBV29-1 to TRBJ1-1, with a weak D call TRBD1 (6 bases). The germline CDR1 and CDR2 sequences are SQVTM and ANQGSEA. V gave up 7 bases and J gave up 0 bases, with 12 bases separating them. This CDR3 has 13 residues. The CDR3 nucleotides are TGCAGCGCCCTCGGACAGATGAACACTGAAGCTTTCTTT. Its translation is CSALGQMNTEAFF.

The chain carries TRBV10-1 and TRBJ2-3; D gene uncertain. CDR3 length: 16 residues. The ends were cut back, 3 bases at V and 2 bases at J, with 15 bases in the middle. Per the germline V gene, CDR1 is WNHNN and CDR2 is SYGVQD (reference sequence). CDR3 region: CASSETTGSVTDTQYF. The CDR3, as DNA: TGCGCCAGCAGTGAAACAACGGGTTCCGTCACAGATACGCAGTATTTT.

This sequence joins TRBV7-9 and TRBJ2-1; weak D call: TRBD1 (6 bases). Germline V gives CDR1 SEHNR, CDR2 FQNEAQ (reference sequence). This CDR3 contains 15 residues. The V and J ends lost 5 bases and 8 bases respectively, with 19 bases between them. CDR3 DNA: TGTGCCAGCAGCCCAGACAGGTCTCGCAAATATGAGCAGTTCTTC. Residues: CASSPDRSRKYEQFF.

This clone appeared once. The chain employs TRBV28 and TRBJ2-7, with a tentative D call TRBD1 (5 bases). V was cut by 1 base and J by 8 bases, with 12 bases left in between. This CDR3 is 13 amino acids long. Germline CDR1 reads MDHEN; CDR2 reads SYDVKM. The CDR3: CASSLSQGSQQYF. In DNA, the CDR3 is TGTGCCAGCAGTTTATCCCAGGGAAGTCAGCAGTACTTC.

The sample holds one count of this clone. This chain links TRBV14 with TRBJ2-1, with D tentatively TRBD2 (6 bases). Trimming left V 3 bases short and J 2 bases short, with 14 bases between. Germline-derived CDR1 and CDR2 are SGHDN and FVKESK. This CDR3 has 16 residues. CDR3 nucleotide sequence: TGTGCCAGCAGCCAGCCTCGGCGCGGGACCTACAATGAGCAGTTCTTC. Translation: CASSQPRRGTYNEQFF.

The CDR3 DNA reads TGTGCCTCCGGACAGGGGGGCTACGAGCAGTACTTC. Its protein is CASGQGGYEQYF. The chain employs TRBV30 and TRBJ2-7; 10 nucleotides line up with TRBD1. V dropped 7 bases and J dropped 3; count of bases not matched to a gene: 3. CDR1 is GTSNPN and CDR2 is SVGIG in the germline V gene (reference sequence). The CDR3 is made up of 12 amino acids.

V is TRBV4-3 and J is TRBJ2-5, with 8 bases lining up with TRBD1. The germline gives CDR1 LGHNA, CDR2 YSLEER. This CDR3 has 15 residues. After removal of 2 bases from V and 1 base from J, the junction contained 3 bases not matched to a gene. The CDR3, as DNA: TGCGCCAGCAGCCAACTAGGACAGGGCCAAGAGACCCAGTACTTC. It codes for CASSQLGQGQETQYF.

This chain connects TRBV2 to TRBJ2-7; 9 bases fit TRBD1. This CDR3 contains 13 residues. Germline CDR1 reads SNHLY; CDR2 reads FYNNEI. V dropped 7 bases and J dropped 3; count of bases not matched to a gene: 4. The CDR3, as DNA: TGTGCCAGCACCCGGACAGGGGACTACGAGCAGTACTTC. It translates to CASTRTGDYEQYF.

This chain uses TRBV25-1 with TRBJ1-5; the D gene is possibly TRBD1 (6 bases). V was pared by 5 bases and J by 1 base, with 6 bases between. CDR1 is MGHDK and CDR2 is SYGVNS in the germline V gene. This CDR3 contains 13 residues. The chain's CDR3 is CASSTGSNQPQHF. CDR3 nucleotide sequence: TGTGCCAGCAGTACAGGGAGCAATCAGCCCCAGCATTTT. Together with reference TRBV25-1 and TRBJ1-5, the CDR3 gives the full variable domain: EADIYQTPRYLVIGTGKKITLECSQTMGHDKMYWYQQDPGMELHLIHYSYGVNSTEKGDLSSESTVSRIRTEHFPLTLESARPSHTSQYLCASSTGSNQPQHFGDGTRLSIL.

This sequence joins TRBV2 and TRBJ2-1, with D possibly matching TRBD1 (5 bases). V lost 7 bases and J lost 1, with 11 bases in between. The CDR3 is 14 amino acids. Germline loops: CDR1 SNHLY, CDR2 FYNNEI. As DNA, the CDR3 is TGTGCCAGCAATGATCAGGGTTCCTACAATGAGCAGTTCTTC. It yields the protein CASNDQGSYNEQFF.

This sequence joins TRBV19 and TRBJ1-2; possible D gene TRBD1, 5 bases. The CDR3 has 14 residues. Per germline, CDR1 LNHDA and CDR2 SQIVND (reference sequence). Trimming cost V 4 bases and J 9 bases, with 18 bases left between them. This CDR3 reads CASSSGSTAGRYTF. CDR3 DNA sequence: TGTGCCAGTAGTAGCGGTAGTACCGCGGGGCGCTACACCTTC.

The chain employs TRBV19 and TRBJ2-2; 10 bases line up with TRBD1. The CDR3 length is 16 residues. Unmatched junction bases numbered 9, after V lost 6 bases and J lost 5 bases. The germline gives CDR1 LNHDA, CDR2 SQIVND (reference sequence). The CDR3: CASRTGGTARTGELFF. The CDR3 bases are TGTGCCAGTAGGACAGGGGGCACGGCTAGGACCGGGGAGCTGTTTTTT.

The chain joins TRBV15 to TRBJ1-3, with 8 bases identical to TRBD1. Germline CDR1 and CDR2: LNHNV and YYDKDF (reference sequence). The J segment lost 4 bases and the V segment lost 0 bases, leaving 5 bases of the junction unmatched. There are 16 residues in the CDR3. CDR3 coding DNA: TGTGCCACCAGCAGAGAGAGGACAGGGACAGGAAACACCATATATTTT. Its translation: CATSRERTGTGNTIYF.

The chain recombines TRBV28 with TRBJ1-2, with 9 positions matching TRBD1. Germline V gene lookup returns CDR1 MDHEN and CDR2 SYDVKM. This CDR3 contains 14 residues. V was clipped by 6 bases and J by 4 bases; unmatched bases: 6. CDR3 sequence reads: CASSQDRGSYGYTF. CDR3 DNA: TGTGCCAGCAGCCAGGACAGGGGAAGCTATGGCTACACCTTC.

This rearrangement joins TRBV5-1 to TRBJ1-5; D is ambiguous. Germline V gives CDR1 SGHRS, CDR2 YFSETQ. V was shortened by 2 bases and J by 0 bases, with 12 bases between the two germline ends. The CDR3 runs 16 residues. CDR3 sequence: CASSLTGLGSNQPQHF. CDR3 DNA: TGCGCCAGCAGCTTAACGGGGTTGGGTAGCAATCAGCCCCAGCATTTT.

V is TRBV11-2 and J is TRBJ2-1; the D gene is possibly TRBD2 (5 bases). Deletions cut 3 bases from V and 2 bases from J, with 11 bases between. CDR1 SGHAT and CDR2 FQNNGV come from the germline V gene. The CDR3 loop spans 15 amino acids. CDR3 DNA: TGTGCCAGCAGCTTTCGGAGCGGCGCCTACAATGAGCAGTTCTTC. Protein product: CASSFRSGAYNEQFF.

This clone was observed a few times. The chain is built from TRBV11-2 and TRBJ1-1, with D tentatively TRBD1 (5 bases). Germline V lookup: CDR1 SGHAT, CDR2 FQNNGV. This CDR3 has 15 residues. Trimming took 0 bases from V and 0 from J, leaving 8 bases between them. Here the CDR3 DNA reads TGTGCCAGCAGCTTAGAAGGGGCCATGAACACTGAAGCTTTCTTT. Protein: CASSLEGAMNTEAFF.

This clone is a singleton in its sample. The chain uses TRBV6-5 and TRBJ2-7, with D maybe TRBD2 (5 bases). Trimming took 5 bases from V and 1 from J, leaving 9 bases between them. Germline CDR1 is MNHEY and CDR2 is SVGAGI. The CDR3 sequence is 13 residues long. The CDR3 DNA follows: TGTGCCAGCAGTACACGGGATTCCTACGAGCAGTACTTC. Translated, it gives CASSTRDSYEQYF.

The chain couples TRBV10-3 to TRBJ2-2, with 12 bases that match TRBD2. Germline lookup yields CDR1 ENHRY and CDR2 SYGVKD. V was pared by 6 bases and J by 5 bases, with 7 bases of the junction left unmatched. CDR3 size: 16 residues. The CDR3 spells CAISPTSGSRTGELFF. For the CDR3, the DNA is TGTGCCATCAGCCCGACTAGCGGGAGCCGAACCGGGGAGCTGTTTTTT.

The J gene is TRBJ2-7, the V gene TRBV7-9; possibly TRBD2 for D (5 bases). Trimming removed 5 bases at V and 5 bases at J, with 10 bases between. CDR1 SEHNR and CDR2 FQNEAQ come from the germline V gene (reference sequence). There are 12 residues in the CDR3. The CDR3 DNA reads TGTGCCAGCAGCAGGACTGTCGACGAGCAGTACTTC. This translates into CASSRTVDEQYF.